The 20 T cell receptor beta chains below come from one sample, sequenced in a study of brain T cells in children with intractable seizures. Clones were read by immunoSEQ multiplex PCR, and TCRdb kept only the in-frame ones, dropping some. The sample lists about 120,000 clones, 94% seen once, with approximately 3.9% in the top ten. The sequencing here drew on peripheral blood, taken at surgery. The receptor set was obtained from a boy in the first two years of life with hemimegalencephaly and intractable seizures.

The sample holds many counts of this clone. This rearrangement joins TRBV7-9 to TRBJ2-3; D is ambiguous. The CDR3 spans 13 residues. The ends were cut back, 2 bases at V and 1 base at J, with 4 bases in the middle. Germline-derived CDR1 and CDR2 are SEHNR and FQNEAQ (reference sequence). CDR3 in amino acids: CASSLTGTDTQYF. The CDR3 DNA follows: TGTGCCAGCAGCTTAACGGGCACAGATACGCAGTATTTT.

V gene TRBV2 combines with J gene TRBJ2-1; 13 bases map to TRBD2. Germline V CDR1 and CDR2: SNHLY, FYNNEI. After removal of 5 bases from V and 0 bases from J, the junction contained 1 base not matched to a gene. The CDR3 is 16 residues long. The DNA of the CDR3 is TGTGCCAGCAGTCGGACTAGCGGGAGCTCCTACAATGAGCAGTTCTTC. Translation gives CASSRTSGSSYNEQFF.

This sequence joins TRBV18 and TRBJ2-7, with TRBD2 identical over 8 bases. The CDR3 is 14 residues long. CDR1 KGHSH and CDR2 LQKENI come from the germline V gene. V dropped 4 bases and J dropped 6; count of bases not matched to a gene: 8. The CDR3 is CASSRAGALLEQYF. CDR3 DNA sequence: TGTGCCAGCTCACGAGCGGGAGCCCTCCTCGAGCAGTACTTC.

V gene TRBV7-9 combines with J gene TRBJ2-7, with unresolved D. The germline V gene encodes CDR1 SEHNR and CDR2 FQNEAQ (reference sequence). The CDR3 totals 12 residues. The ends were cut back, 0 bases at V and 3 bases at J, with 3 bases in the middle. The CDR3 here is CASSLADYEQYF. The CDR3 region has the DNA TGTGCCAGCAGCTTAGCCGACTACGAGCAGTACTTC. Together with reference TRBV7-9 and TRBJ2-7, the CDR3 gives the full variable domain: DTGVSQNPRHKITKRGQNVTFRCDPISEHNRLYWYRQTLGQGPEFLTYFQNEAQLEKSRLLSDRFSAERPKGSFSTLEIQRTEQGDSAMYLCASSLADYEQYFGPGTRLTVT.

The rearrangement joins TRBV4-2 to TRBJ1-2, with D perhaps matching TRBD1 (6 bases). V was pared by 4 bases and J by 5 bases, with 20 bases between. The length of the CDR3 is 16 residues. Per the germline V gene, CDR1 is LGHNA and CDR2 is YNFKEQ. The DNA for the CDR3 is TGTGCCAGCAGCCTCCCGACCCGGACAGCAACGTATGGCTACACCTTC. Protein sequence: CASSLPTRTATYGYTF.

This clone was recorded a few times. The chain joins TRBV27 to TRBJ2-7; 8 nucleotides agree with TRBD1. The CDR3 has 15 amino acids. In germline, CDR1 is MNHEY, CDR2 SMNVEV (reference sequence). The ends lost 6 bases at V and 5 bases at J; junction bases unmatched: 12. The CDR3 DNA is TGTGCCAGCAGGGAAGCCCCTCGGACAGGGAACGAGCAGTACTTC. Translating it yields CASREAPRTGNEQYF.

The gene calls are TRBV5-1 and TRBJ1-4; unclear D gene. This CDR3 spans 16 amino acids. Germline V gene lookup returns CDR1 SGHRS and CDR2 YFSETQ. The ends were cut back, 0 bases at V and 3 bases at J, with 12 bases in the middle. The CDR3 bases are TGCGCCAGCAGCTTGGTAGCCCCAGTAGCTAATGAAAAACTGTTTTTT. Amino acid sequence: CASSLVAPVANEKLFF.

This rearrangement joins TRBV6-5 to TRBJ1-1; 7 bases align to TRBD1. Germline lookup yields CDR1 MNHEY and CDR2 SVGAGI. The CDR3 has 15 amino acids. V shed 5 bases, J shed 0 bases, and the junction held 6 bases outside the gene matches. CDR3 sequence (DNA): TGTGCCAGCAGTACAGGGGTGGGAATGAACACTGAAGCTTTCTTT. It is translated as CASSTGVGMNTEAFF.

This clone was observed a single time. The chain recombines TRBV5-6 with TRBJ2-2; D possibly corresponds to TRBD1 (5 bases). The CDR3 is 14 residues long. V lost 4 bases and J 1 base, leaving 8 bases between the germline ends. Germline CDR1 is SGHDT and CDR2 is YYEEEE. The CDR3 DNA reads as TGTGCCAGCAGCCCCACAGGGAACACCGGGGAGCTGTTTTTT. Protein: CASSPTGNTGELFF.

V gene TRBV9 combines with J gene TRBJ2-1, with 11 bases fitting TRBD2. The CDR3 runs 14 residues. V dropped 4 bases and J dropped 8; count of bases not matched to a gene: 5. In germline, CDR1 is SGDLS, CDR2 YYNGEE. The CDR3 DNA reads TGTGCCAGCAGCTTTACTAGCGGGAGACATGAGCAGTTCTTC. This sequence encodes CASSFTSGRHEQFF.

The chain links TRBV5-1 to TRBJ2-2; no reliable D call. CDR3 length: 14 residues. The germline CDR1 and CDR2 sequences are SGHRS and YFSETQ. V gave up 2 bases and J gave up 8 bases, with 13 bases separating them. In nucleotides, the CDR3 is TGCGCCAGCAGCTTCGACTGGGCCCAGGGGGAGCTGTTTTTT. This sequence encodes CASSFDWAQGELFF.

The chain carries TRBV28 and TRBJ2-7, with 8 positions matching TRBD2. Germline values: CDR1 MDHEN, CDR2 SYDVKM. This CDR3 is built from 16 residues. Trimming at V came to 6 bases and at J to 2 bases, leaving 12 bases not matched to a gene. The CDR3 loop reads CASRTLPGGPTYEQYF. Written as DNA, the CDR3 is TGTGCCAGCAGAACCTTACCGGGAGGGCCAACCTACGAGCAGTACTTC.

The chain uses TRBV12-3 or TRBV12-4 and TRBJ1-1; D is unclear. Trimming shortened V by 4 bases and J by 2 bases, and 8 bases separated the two germline ends. The CDR3 consists of 13 residues. The CDR3: CASSSPINTEAFF. CDR3 DNA sequence: TGTGCCAGCAGTTCCCCAATTAACACTGAAGCTTTCTTT.

This clone appeared a single time. This chain joins TRBV28 and TRBJ2-3; 7 bases agree with TRBD2. The CDR3 contains 14 residues. The germline CDR1 and CDR2 sequences are MDHEN and SYDVKM. Trimming removed 6 bases from V and 1 base from J; junction bases left unmatched: 4. The CDR3 DNA follows: TGTGCCAGCAGCTCCCGGGGGGGCACAGATACGCAGTATTTT. As protein: CASSSRGGTDTQYF.

In its sample, this clone was seen once. The chain recombines TRBV28 with TRBJ1-4; TRBD1 might be the D (5 bases). V was pared by 6 bases and J by 7 bases, with 9 bases between. Germline lookup yields CDR1 MDHEN and CDR2 SYDVKM. The CDR3 is made up of 12 amino acids. The CDR3 region is CASRQGGEKLFF. DNA of the CDR3: TGTGCCAGCAGGCAGGGTGGTGAAAAACTGTTTTTT.

The chain joins TRBV28 to TRBJ2-7; D tentatively reads TRBD1 or TRBD2 (5 bases each). The CDR3 covers 15 residues. CDR1 and CDR2 (germline): MDHEN, SYDVKM. The V end lost 6 bases, the J end lost 1 base, and 16 bases lay between the germline ends. As DNA, the CDR3 is TGTGCCAGCAGGAAGGGACCCCACATTTCCTACGAGCAGTACTTC. It yields the protein CASRKGPHISYEQYF.

The J gene is TRBJ2-7, the V gene TRBV5-6; no definite D call. V lost 4 bases and J 2 bases, leaving 10 bases between the germline ends. The CDR3 is 13 residues long. Per the germline V gene, CDR1 is SGHDT and CDR2 is YYEEEE. This CDR3 is CASSQLYAYEQYF. In nucleotides, the CDR3 is TGTGCCAGCAGCCAGTTATACGCCTACGAGCAGTACTTC.

The rearrangement joins TRBV7-3 to TRBJ1-5, with unresolved D. V was trimmed by 5 bases and J by 0 bases, leaving 8 bases between them. The CDR3 totals 14 residues. The germline gives CDR1 SGHTA, CDR2 FQGTGA. CDR3 DNA sequence: TGTGCCAGCAGCCCCCGCACTAGCAATCAGCCCCAGCATTTT. Translated, it gives CASSPRTSNQPQHF.

This chain joins TRBV12-2 and TRBJ1-2; the DNA was not used to check the table's D call, TRBD1. TRBV12-2 is given as a pseudogene. There are 13 residues in the CDR3. The CDR3 region has the DNA TGTGCAAGTCGCTTGGGGGACAGGACTGGCTACACCTTC. Translation: CASRLGDRTGYTF.

The chain combines TRBV2 with TRBJ2-3, with TRBD1 matching 7 bases. The CDR3 totals 13 residues. V gave up 5 bases and J gave up 8 bases; unmatched junction bases: 7. The germline V gene encodes CDR1 SNHLY and CDR2 FYNNEI. Here the CDR3 reads CASSRQGLFTQYF. The CDR3 nucleotides are TGTGCCAGCAGTCGACAGGGTTTGTTTACGCAGTATTTT.